Presented here are 10 T cell receptor beta chains from one specimen sequenced in a study of Graves' ophthalmopathy and Graves' hyperthyroidism. Amplified TCR beta CDR3 regions were obtained using RNA transcripts as template. Second-round multiplex PCR came after first-round RT-PCR with HTBI primers. TCRdb used MiXCR to reprocess the multiplex PCR reads, holding one entry per CDR3 protein. The table includes about 660,000 distinct CDR3 sequences, just over 40% detected once. Sequencing was carried out using peripheral blood. The origin of the receptors is an adult man with Graves' ophthalmopathy.

The genes are TRBV29-1 and TRBJ2-5; D gene uncertain. Looked up from germline, CDR1 is SQVTM and CDR2 is ANQGSEA. The CDR3 loop spans 10 amino acids. V was cut by 6 bases and J by 5 bases, with 7 bases left in between. Here the CDR3 reads CSVYEETQYF. The DNA of the CDR3 is TGCAGCGTATATGAGGAGACCCAGTACTTC.

This clonotype has more than one count but fewer than ten. V gene TRBV27 combines with J gene TRBJ1-1; possibly TRBD1 for D (6 bases). CDR1 is MNHEY and CDR2 is SMNVEV in the germline V gene (reference sequence). Trimming removed 5 bases at V and 3 bases at J, with 13 bases between. CDR3 length: 14 residues. The chain's CDR3 is CASSITGIHTEAFF. Here the CDR3 DNA reads TGTGCCAGCAGTATTACAGGGATCCACACTGAAGCTTTCTTT.

This clonotype was observed many times. The V call is TRBV20-1, the J call TRBJ1-1; D not certain. Trimming removed 3 bases from V and 3 bases from J, with 8 bases in between. This CDR3 comprises 12 residues. CDR1 and CDR2 from the germline V gene are DFQATT and SNEGSKA (reference sequence). The CDR3 DNA follows: TGCAGTGCTAGTTCACAGCACACTGAAGCTTTCTTT. As protein: CSASSQHTEAFF.

This clonotype turned up a few times. The chain has TRBV12-3 or TRBV12-4 and TRBJ1-3; tentatively, D is TRBD1 (5 bases). The germline V and J ends were trimmed by 6 bases and 5 bases, with 23 bases remaining between them. The CDR3 extends over 17 amino acids. The CDR3, as DNA: TGTGCCAGCAGCTTGGGCCGATGGAGGGGAAGGCGAAACACCATATATTTT. This translates into CASSLGRWRGRRNTIYF.

Many counts were recorded for this clonotype. This chain links TRBV7-8 with TRBJ1-4; possibly TRBD1 for D (6 bases). The CDR3 runs 16 residues. The germline V gene has CDR1 SGHVS and CDR2 FQNEAQ. Trimming removed 0 bases at V and 0 bases at J, with 8 bases between. CDR3 loop: CASSLAAGATNEKLFF. The CDR3 DNA follows: TGTGCCAGCAGCTTAGCAGCAGGGGCAACTAATGAAAAACTGTTTTTT.

The V gene is TRBV20-1, the J gene TRBJ1-4; D might be TRBD1 (6 bases). Germline CDR1 DFQATT, CDR2 SNEGSKA (reference sequence). The CDR3 consists of 14 residues. The germline V and J ends were trimmed by 3 bases and 10 bases, with 18 bases remaining between them. The CDR3 spells CSARNGQLPGKLFF. CDR3 coding DNA: TGCAGTGCTAGGAACGGACAGCTCCCTGGAAAACTGTTTTTT.

This clonotype has a count of ten or more. CDR3 region: CASSDGSRGRNTEAFF. CDR3 DNA sequence: TGTGCCAGCAGTGACGGGTCCCGGGGACGGAACACTGAAGCTTTCTTT. The chain uses TRBV25-1 and TRBJ1-1, with D perhaps TRBD1 (5 bases). V gave up 3 bases and J gave up 1 base, with 15 bases separating them. CDR3 length: 16 amino acids. CDR1 is MGHDK and CDR2 is SYGVNS in the germline V gene.

This clonotype showed up many times. The chain recombines TRBV19 with TRBJ2-7, with 11 bases identical to TRBD2. V lost 5 bases and J lost 4; bases outside the gene matches: 10. Germline V lookup: CDR1 LNHDA, CDR2 SQIVND (reference sequence). The CDR3 totals 16 residues. The DNA of the CDR3 is TGTGCCAGTAGTTTCCTAGCGGGAGGCGAAGGGTACGAGCAGTACTTC. Its protein is CASSFLAGGEGYEQYF.

This clonotype was counted ten times or more. For the CDR3, the DNA is TGTGCCAGCAGCTCTCAGCATTTT. This sequence encodes CASSSQHF. The rearrangement joins TRBV11-3 to TRBJ1-5, with D hard to call. In germline, CDR1 is SGHNT, CDR2 YENEEA. V gave up 4 bases and J gave up 13 bases, with 2 bases separating them. This CDR3 region has 8 residues.

The CDR3 loop is CASSQQGAPNEQYF. The CDR3 DNA reads TGTGCCAGCAGCCAACAGGGGGCACCCAACGAGCAGTACTTC. This chain links TRBV7-2 with TRBJ2-7; 9 nucleotides agree with TRBD1. Germline V CDR1 and CDR2: SGHTA, FQGNSA. V dropped 5 bases and J dropped 5; count of bases not matched to a gene: 7. The CDR3 consists of 14 residues.